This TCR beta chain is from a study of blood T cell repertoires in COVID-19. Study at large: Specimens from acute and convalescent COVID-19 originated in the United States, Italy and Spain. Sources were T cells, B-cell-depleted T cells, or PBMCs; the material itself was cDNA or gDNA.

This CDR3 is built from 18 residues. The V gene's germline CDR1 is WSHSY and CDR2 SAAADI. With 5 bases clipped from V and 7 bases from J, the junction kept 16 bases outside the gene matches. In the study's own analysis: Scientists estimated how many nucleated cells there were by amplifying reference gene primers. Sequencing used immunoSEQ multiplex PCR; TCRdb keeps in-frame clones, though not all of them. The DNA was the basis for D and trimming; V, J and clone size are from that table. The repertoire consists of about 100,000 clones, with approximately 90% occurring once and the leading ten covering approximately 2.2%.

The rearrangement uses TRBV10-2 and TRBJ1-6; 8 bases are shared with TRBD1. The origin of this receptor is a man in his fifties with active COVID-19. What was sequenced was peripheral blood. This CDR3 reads CASSPRRPGGAKNSPLHF. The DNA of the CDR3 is TGCGCCAGCAGTCCCCGCCGACCAGGGGGCGCGAAAAATTCACCCCTCCACTTT.